This T cell receptor (beta chain) was retrieved from a study of Graves' ophthalmopathy and Graves' hyperthyroidism. The authors amplified TCR beta CDR3 regions from RNA transcripts. Scientists carried out first-round RT-PCR using HTBI primers and then a second-round multiplex PCR. In TCRdb, the multiplex PCR reads were re-called with MiXCR into one record per CDR3 protein. The sample lists about 620,000 distinct CDR3 sequences, around a fifth occurring once. New diagnoses, under 2 months' duration, and ages 18 to 65 characterized the hyperthyroidism patients. The diagnostic workup employed clinical symptoms, serum thyroxine, TRAb, thyroid ultrasound and orbital computed tomography. The TCR was taken from a woman aged 18 to 35 with stable Graves' hyperthyroidism. Some clones in this sample may be carry-over from other donors' samples. Sequencing was performed on peripheral blood.

In DNA, the CDR3 is TGTGCCAGCAGCGCACAGGGGGCCTGGTACTTC. This translates into CASSAQGAWYF. J is TRBJ2-5 and V is TRBV11-2; TRBD1 aligns across 9 bases. Germline CDR1 reads SGHAT; CDR2 reads FQNNGV. The CDR3 is made up of 11 amino acids. With 5 bases clipped from V and 13 bases from J, the junction kept 5 bases outside the gene matches. Together with reference TRBV11-2 and TRBJ2-5, the CDR3 gives the full variable domain: EAGVAQSPRYKIIEKRQSVAFWCNPISGHATLYWYQQILGQGPKLLIQFQNNGVVDDSQLPKDRFSAERLKGVDSTLKIQPAKLEDSAVYLCASSAQGAWYFGPGTRLLVL.